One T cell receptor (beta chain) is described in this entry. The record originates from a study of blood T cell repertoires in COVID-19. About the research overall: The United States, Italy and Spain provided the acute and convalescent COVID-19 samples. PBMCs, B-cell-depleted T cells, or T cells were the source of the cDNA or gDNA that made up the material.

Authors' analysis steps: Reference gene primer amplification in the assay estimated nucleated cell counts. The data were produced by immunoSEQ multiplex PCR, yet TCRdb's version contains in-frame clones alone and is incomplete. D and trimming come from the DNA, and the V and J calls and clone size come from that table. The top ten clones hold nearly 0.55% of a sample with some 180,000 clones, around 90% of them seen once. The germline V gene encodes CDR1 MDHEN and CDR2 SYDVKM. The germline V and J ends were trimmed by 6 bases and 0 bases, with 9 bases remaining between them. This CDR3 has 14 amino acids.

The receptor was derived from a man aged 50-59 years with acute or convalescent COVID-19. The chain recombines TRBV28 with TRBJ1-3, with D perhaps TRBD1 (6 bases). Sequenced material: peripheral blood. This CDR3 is CASSRQASGNTIYF. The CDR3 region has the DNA TGTGCCAGCAGCCGACAGGCCTCTGGAAACACCATATATTTT.